The 7 T cell receptor beta chains below come from one sample, sequenced in a study of blood T cells in healthy people across ages. Then a second PCR, running roughly 7 to 11 cycles, was carried out with a sample-barcoded 5' primer and a J-beta primer mix. TCRdb itself ran the 5' RACE reads through MiXCR, one entry per CDR3 protein. The top ten hold 0.65% to 0.75% of the sample, which has about 1 million distinct CDR3 sequences, 20% to 25% seen once. Another study also made use of these data, one on T cells of mothers and their children.

Sequenced sample: blood. The receptors here all came from a girl aged 2-10 years in good health.

This clonotype was observed a single time. The V call is TRBV4-3, the J call TRBJ2-7, with a weak D call TRBD1 (5 bases). The CDR3 runs 14 residues. Trimming took 2 bases from V and 4 from J, leaving 12 bases between them. Looked up from germline, CDR1 is LGHNA and CDR2 is YSLEER. The CDR3, as DNA: TGCGCCAGCAGCCAACATAAGGACACTTACGAGCAGTACTTC. Protein: CASSQHKDTYEQYF.

This chain connects TRBV20-1 to TRBJ1-6; 7 nucleotides match TRBD1. Germline V gives CDR1 DFQATT, CDR2 SNEGSKA (reference sequence). The V gene end was trimmed by 4 bases and the J gene end by 7 bases; junction bases not matched to a gene: 7. The CDR3 covers 14 residues. CDR3 residues: CSATTQGLNSPLHF. CDR3 nucleotides: TGCAGTGCTACTACACAGGGGTTGAATTCACCCCTCCACTTT.

The CDR3 DNA follows: TGTGCCAGCAGCTTAGCAGACAGGGGCTCCTACGAGCAGTACTTC. Amino acids: CASSLADRGSYEQYF. The gene calls are TRBV11-1 and TRBJ2-7; 8 nucleotides agree with TRBD1. V shed 0 bases and J 0 bases; nucleotides not matched to a gene: 1. CDR3 size: 15 residues. Germline V lookup: CDR1 SGHAT, CDR2 FQDESV (reference sequence).

This clonotype has a handful of counts. The chain links TRBV2 to TRBJ2-7, with D tentatively TRBD2 (5 bases). The CDR3 consists of 12 residues. Looked up from germline, CDR1 is SNHLY and CDR2 is FYNNEI. V lost 4 bases, J lost 11 bases, and 15 bases lay in between. CDR3 DNA: TGTGCCAGCAGTGTCGGGGTGCCGGTGGAGTACTTC. It codes for CASSVGVPVEYF.

This clonotype was observed a few times. The chain has TRBV20-1 and TRBJ2-4, with 10 positions matching TRBD2. The CDR3 has 14 amino acids. The V segment lost 3 bases and the J segment 12 bases; nucleotides outside the gene matches: 11. Germline-derived CDR1 and CDR2 are DFQATT and SNEGSKA (reference sequence). The CDR3 is CSARPGLAGADQYF. DNA for the CDR3: TGCAGTGCTAGGCCCGGTCTAGCGGGGGCCGATCAGTACTTC.

In DNA, the CDR3 is TGTGCCAGCGGTGGCAACAGTCCTGGGGAAAACATTCAGTACTTC. Translated, it gives CASGGNSPGENIQYF. This chain connects TRBV6-2 or TRBV6-3 to TRBJ2-4; D not resolved. The CDR3 contains 15 residues. V gave up 8 bases and J gave up 5 bases, with 19 bases separating them. In germline, CDR1 is MNHEY, CDR2 SVGEGT.

The chain recombines TRBV28 with TRBJ2-7; D is unresolved. This CDR3 is built from 16 residues. The germline V gene has CDR1 MDHEN and CDR2 SYDVKM. Trimming took 4 bases from V and 2 from J, leaving 18 bases between them. Written as DNA, the CDR3 is TGTGCCAGCAGTTCCCTTGACCAAGGGTACACCTACGAGCAGTACTTC. Protein sequence: CASSSLDQGYTYEQYF.